Listed below are T cell receptor beta chains from one sample, sequenced in a study of blood T cell repertoires in COVID-19. The data were produced by immunoSEQ multiplex PCR, yet TCRdb's version contains in-frame clones alone and is incomplete. The profile shows 100,000 to 150,000 clones, 88% of them singletons. The material sequenced was peripheral blood. The receptors were gathered from a man between 50 and 59 years old with acute or convalescent COVID-19. Both conserved end residues are part of each CDR3. Fields, in order: J gene, V gene, CDR3 protein.

TRBJ2-1	TRBV4-1	CASTKEFRSYNEQFF
TRBJ2-1	TRBV24-1	CATSDLGRAEQFF
TRBJ1-5	TRBV19	CASSIGGGQPQHF
TRBJ1-2	TRBV4-1	CASSPGGQGANYGYTF
TRBJ1-2	TRBV11-2	CASSRARDNVYGYTF
TRBJ1-1	TRBV19	CASRASLDNTEAFF
TRBJ1-4	TRBV9	CASSVGVRGIGEKLFF
TRBJ2-1	TRBV5-1	CASSLSPAALIFYNEQFF
TRBJ2-5	TRBV6-5	CASTRGGYEETQYF
TRBJ1-3	TRBV5-1	CASSLSVSGNTIYF
TRBJ1-2	TRBV9	CASSVARGNYGYTF
TRBJ1-1	TRBV30	CAWSVPGLNTEAFF
TRBJ2-3	TRBV24-1	CATSDPSGSADTQYF
TRBJ2-3	TRBV7-2	CASTQILAEDTQYF